What follows describes a single T cell receptor beta chain. No antigen is known for it. The data derive from a study of T cell responses to AZD1222 COVID-19 vaccine. Study-level background: Doses given second, at about 4 or about 12 weeks, were pooled. Study-level points and caveats: AZD1222 recipients seropositive at baseline numbered only five to seven. Nearly half of spike-specific TCRs reportedly go after variant regions that carry no mutations. The breadth and depth of Spike-specific TCRs increased once two AZD1222 doses had been given.

CDR3 length equals 11 residues. V trimming: 6 bases; J trimming: 10 bases; junction bases outside the gene matches: 5. The protocol was immunoSEQ multiplex PCR, while the TCRdb copy is restricted to in-frame clones and leaves out a portion. The sample lists approximately 110,000 clones, approximately 90% occurring once. The TCR originated in an adult in good health. Sequenced here: peripheral blood, sampled on day 0 of AZD1222 vaccination. The chain combines TRBV12-3 or TRBV12-4 with TRBJ1-1; 7 nucleotides align to TRBD1. The CDR3 sequence: CASSSGQRAFF. The CDR3 nucleotides read TGTGCCAGCAGCTCGGGACAGAGAGCTTTCTTT.